Here is one T cell receptor beta chain with its context. Germline CDR1 is ENHRY and CDR2 is SYGVKD. The V gene end was trimmed by 5 bases and the J gene end by 5 bases; junction bases not matched to a gene: 8. This CDR3 contains 15 residues. The sample comes from a study of shared clonotypes between healthy human individuals. An assay was performed, and its level was deep. The authors loaded about 200 ng DNA, 27,000 or so T cell genomes, into sorted-subset replicate PCRs. Only in-frame clones appear in the TCRdb table, and some are missing; sequencing was by immunoSEQ multiplex PCR. The table records 2,500,000 or so clones, more than 85% of them present only once.

The receptor comes from a man in his late teens or twenties in good health. Some clones in this sample may be carry-over from other donors' samples. The specimen was naive CD4+ T cells from PBMCs. Subset denoted: CD45RA+ positively selected. This chain connects TRBV10-3 to TRBJ1-3; TRBD1 aligns across 8 bases. This chain's CDR3 is CAISSGQVERNTIYF. In DNA form, the CDR3 reads TGTGCCATCAGTTCGGGACAGGTAGAAAGAAACACCATATATTTT.